These 21 T cell receptor beta chains originate from one sample sequenced in a study of blood T cell repertoires in COVID-19. Libraries were prepared by immunoSEQ multiplex PCR; TCRdb keeps only in-frame clonotypes and omits some of them. Here the sample spans about 180,000 clones, 88% being singletons. Source material: PBMCs or T cells enriched from blood (not recorded which). The receptors originated from a woman aged 18-35 years who had recovered from COVID-19.

This clone occurred once. The chain couples TRBV28 to TRBJ2-7; D not certain. V was pared by 7 bases and J by 2 bases, with 18 bases between. The CDR3 spans 15 residues. Germline-derived CDR1 and CDR2 are MDHEN and SYDVKM. The CDR3 sequence: CASTSPSAGTYEQYF. In DNA form, the CDR3 reads TGTGCCAGCACCTCACCGTCGGCAGGAACCTACGAGCAGTACTTC.

The chain employs TRBV18 and TRBJ1-6; the match to TRBD1 covers 9 bases. The CDR3 has 15 residues. Germline CDR1 is KGHSH and CDR2 is LQKENI. Unmatched junction bases numbered 5, after V lost 3 bases and J lost 8 bases. CDR3 DNA sequence: TGTGCCAGCTCACCGAGGGGACAGGGAGATTCACCCCTCCACTTT. Amino acids: CASSPRGQGDSPLHF.

The gene calls are TRBV30 and TRBJ2-4, with 8 nucleotides matching TRBD1. The CDR3 length is 14 residues. Trimming removed 2 bases from V and 11 bases from J; junction bases left unmatched: 11. Germline-derived CDR1 and CDR2 are GTSNPN and SVGIG (reference sequence). DNA of the CDR3: TGTGCCTGGAGTAACAACAGGGGGTCTTTCGTTCAGTACTTC. This sequence encodes CAWSNNRGSFVQYF.

This chain connects TRBV2 to TRBJ1-1; tentative D call: TRBD1 (6 bases). Trimming took 7 bases from V and 1 from J, leaving 19 bases between them. This CDR3 is built from 16 residues. From germline, CDR1 is SNHLY and CDR2 FYNNEI. The CDR3 reads CASKSTIQGSNTEAFF. The CDR3 DNA reads TGTGCCAGCAAAAGCACAATACAGGGATCGAACACTGAAGCTTTCTTT.

J is TRBJ2-3 and V is TRBV11-3; possible D gene TRBD2, 6 bases. V was trimmed by 4 bases and J by 5 bases, leaving 16 bases between them. CDR1 and CDR2 from the germline V gene are SGHNT and YENEEA. CDR3 length: 15 residues. The chain's CDR3 is CASSSGSMFGDTQYF. As DNA, the CDR3 is TGTGCCAGCAGCTCCGGGAGTATGTTCGGAGATACGCAGTATTTT. Filled out from reference TRBV11-3 and TRBJ2-3, the complete variable domain reads EAGVVQSPRYKIIEKKQPVAFWCNPISGHNTLYWYLQNLGQGPELLIRYENEEAVDDSQLPKDRFSAERLKGVDSTLKIQPAELGDSAVYLCASSSGSMFGDTQYFGPGTRLTVL.

The chain carries TRBV18 and TRBJ2-2, with 8 bases lining up with TRBD1. This CDR3 region has 18 residues. Germline V lookup: CDR1 KGHSH, CDR2 LQKENI. The junction had 8 bases not matched to a gene; V was cut back by 2 bases and J by 0 bases. This CDR3 is CASSPWQGATSNTGELFF. CDR3 coding DNA: TGTGCCAGCTCACCATGGCAGGGGGCTACCTCGAACACCGGGGAGCTGTTTTTT.

V usage is TRBV2 and J usage is TRBJ2-5; D possibly corresponds to TRBD2 (6 bases). V was clipped by 6 bases and J by 5 bases, with 13 bases between them. In germline, CDR1 is SNHLY, CDR2 FYNNEI. The CDR3 has 13 amino acids. DNA for the CDR3: TGTGCCAGCAGAGGGGACTTGACCGAGACCCAGTACTTC. Translating it yields CASRGDLTETQYF. The full variable domain, in which reference TRBV2 and TRBJ2-5 provide the parts outside the CDR3, is EPEVTQTPSHQVTQMGQEVILRCVPISNHLYFYWYRQILGQKVEFLVSFYNNEISEKSEIFDDQFSVERPDGSNFTLKIRSTKLEDSAMYFCASRGDLTETQYFGPGTRLLVL.

This sequence joins TRBV5-1 and TRBJ1-2; no definite D call. The CDR3 runs to 18 residues. The germline CDR1 and CDR2 sequences are SGHRS and YFSETQ. With 0 bases removed from V and 7 bases from J, the gap between germline ends came to 25 bases. This CDR3 reads CASSLVPLYRPPGGGYTF. CDR3 in DNA: TGCGCCAGCAGCTTGGTCCCTCTATATAGGCCCCCAGGAGGTGGCTACACCTTC.

This clone was seen more than once but under ten times. J is TRBJ1-4 and V is TRBV27; no clear D. V gave up 3 bases and J gave up 4 bases, with 6 bases separating them. CDR3 length: 13 residues. Germline V gene sequence: CDR1 MNHEY, CDR2 SMNVEV (reference sequence). The CDR3 loop is CASSLAGNEKLFF. The DNA of the CDR3 is TGTGCCAGCAGTTTGGCGGGTAATGAAAAACTGTTTTTT.

The rearrangement joins TRBV2 to TRBJ1-2; D remains ambiguous. Trimming cost V 4 bases and J 4 bases, with 13 bases left between them. From germline, CDR1 is SNHLY and CDR2 FYNNEI. The CDR3 is made up of 14 amino acids. CDR3 sequence reads: CASSARESFYGYTF. The CDR3, as DNA: TGTGCCAGCAGTGCTAGGGAGTCTTTCTATGGCTACACCTTC.

V usage is TRBV12-5 and J usage is TRBJ1-4, with D perhaps matching TRBD1 (6 bases). The CDR3 loop spans 14 amino acids. Trimming left V 5 bases short and J 5 bases short, with 12 bases between. In germline, CDR1 is LGHNT, CDR2 FRNRAP. CDR3 sequence reads: CASGHTGPNEKLFF. The CDR3 DNA reads as TGTGCTAGTGGTCATACAGGGCCCAATGAAAAACTGTTTTTT.

The gene calls are TRBV2 and TRBJ2-6; tentatively, D is TRBD1 (6 bases). This CDR3 spans 15 amino acids. The V end lost 4 bases, the J end lost 2 bases, and 9 bases lay between the germline ends. The germline CDR1 and CDR2 sequences are SNHLY and FYNNEI. CDR3 in DNA: TGTGCCAGCAGTGTCAGGGGAGCTGGGGCCAACGTCCTGACTTTC. Translated, it gives CASSVRGAGANVLTF.

V is TRBV28 and J is TRBJ1-6, with D possibly TRBD1 on 6 matching bases. The germline V gene encodes CDR1 MDHEN and CDR2 SYDVKM. V was trimmed by 1 base and J by 7 bases, leaving 11 bases between them. The CDR3 spans 15 residues. The CDR3 loop is CASSLSDRRNSPLHF. The CDR3 DNA reads TGTGCCAGCAGTTTATCCGACAGGCGAAATTCACCCCTCCACTTT.

This clone has only one observation. Its ends do not fully match the called genes, so a read error is possible. The chain combines TRBV19 with TRBJ1-5, with 9 bases matching TRBD1. In germline, CDR1 is LNHDA, CDR2 SQIVND (reference sequence). The CDR3 totals 15 residues. The chain's CDR3 is CASKSGTGSNQPQHF. The DNA of the CDR3 is TGTGCGAGTAAGTCCGGGACAGGGAGCAATCAGCCCCAGCATTTT.

The sample holds a few counts of this clone. The chain employs TRBV19 and TRBJ2-2, with TRBD2 identical over 8 bases. Germline V CDR1 and CDR2: LNHDA, SQIVND (reference sequence). The CDR3 loop spans 16 amino acids. The V segment lost 2 bases and the J segment 4 bases; nucleotides outside the gene matches: 6. Here the CDR3 DNA reads TGTGCCAGTAGTATACCAGCGGGAGAGGGCACCGGGGAGCTGTTTTTT. Its protein product is CASSIPAGEGTGELFF.

The count of this clone is one. This chain links TRBV28 with TRBJ1-6; 12 bases fit TRBD1. The CDR3 covers 15 residues. Trimming took 6 bases from V and 9 from J; bases not matched to a gene: 6. Germline CDR1 MDHEN, CDR2 SYDVKM. The CDR3 DNA follows: TGTGCCAGCAGGTTGGGACAGGGGGCAGGTTCACCCCTCCACTTT. Its translation is CASRLGQGAGSPLHF.

J is TRBJ1-4 and V is TRBV28; possible D gene TRBD1, 5 bases. The ends were cut back, 7 bases at V and 8 bases at J, with 14 bases in the middle. Germline V gives CDR1 MDHEN, CDR2 SYDVKM. The CDR3 runs 13 residues. The CDR3 reads CASTSAGGEKLFF. The CDR3 bases are TGTGCCAGCACTTCGGCGGGGGGGGAAAAACTGTTTTTT.

The chain uses TRBV2 and TRBJ1-2; D is perhaps TRBD1 (5 bases). The germline CDR1 and CDR2 sequences are SNHLY and FYNNEI. The CDR3 contains 14 residues. The ends were cut back, 4 bases at V and 8 bases at J, with 17 bases in the middle. This CDR3 reads CASSAAQGIKGYTF. The CDR3 bases are TGTGCCAGCAGTGCGGCGCAGGGTATAAAAGGCTACACCTTC.

The V and J genes are TRBV18 and TRBJ2-6; TRBD2 matches at 12 bases. The CDR3 spans 18 residues. The germline V gene has CDR1 KGHSH and CDR2 LQKENI. J was trimmed by 0 bases and V by 8 bases; bases with no gene match: 8. CDR3 nucleotides: TGTGCCAGCCAATCGACTAGCGGGGGCCCCTCTGGGGCCAACGTCCTGACTTTC. Its protein is CASQSTSGGPSGANVLTF.

J is TRBJ1-5 and V is TRBV28; D remains unclear. Germline V gene lookup returns CDR1 MDHEN and CDR2 SYDVKM. The V end lost 3 bases, the J end lost 8 bases, and 17 bases lay between the germline ends. The CDR3 runs to 15 residues. In nucleotides, the CDR3 is TGTGCCAGCAGTTTGGCGGGGTCGGCCAGGAAGCCCCAGCATTTT. This sequence encodes CASSLAGSARKPQHF.

The chain employs TRBV28 and TRBJ1-5; 10 nucleotides line up with TRBD1. Germline V gene data show CDR1 as MDHEN and CDR2 as SYDVKM. Trimming removed 7 bases from V and 3 bases from J; junction bases left unmatched: 6. The CDR3 consists of 15 residues. CDR3 protein: CASTKDRGPNQPQHF. The CDR3 DNA reads TGTGCCAGCACTAAAGACAGGGGGCCCAATCAGCCCCAGCATTTT.